One and the same sample provided the 24 T cell receptor beta chains below, sequenced in a study of identical twins. TCRdb called the 5' RACE reads again in MiXCR, with one record for every CDR3 protein. Here the sample spans fewer than 650,000 distinct CDR3 sequences, 7.1% being singletons. In addition, the sample was reused for a study of yellow fever vaccine responses in identical twins.

The sequenced sample was PBMCs. Receptor source: a young woman in good health.

This clonotype showed up just a few times. The V call is TRBV11-2, the J call TRBJ2-6, with 7 bases lining up with TRBD1. The CDR3 has 18 amino acids. Trimming at V came to 7 bases and at J to 0 bases, leaving 12 bases not matched to a gene. Germline loops: CDR1 SGHAT, CDR2 FQNNGV. The CDR3: CASTRARTGLSGANVLTF. The CDR3 nucleotides read TGTGCCAGCACCCGGGCTCGGACAGGCCTCTCTGGGGCCAACGTCCTGACTTTC.

In this sample, this clonotype turned up a few times. This chain connects TRBV2 to TRBJ1-3; TRBD1 matches at 7 bases. The CDR3 is 16 residues long. Germline values: CDR1 SNHLY, CDR2 FYNNEI. Trimming removed 5 bases from V and 0 bases from J; junction bases left unmatched: 7. The CDR3 reads CASSITGQSSGNTIYF. CDR3 nucleotide sequence: TGTGCCAGCAGTATCACGGGACAGAGCTCTGGAAACACCATATATTTT.

This clonotype occurred many times. The V and J genes are TRBV15 and TRBJ1-6; D is perhaps TRBD1 (5 bases). The CDR3 contains 15 residues. Germline CDR1 LNHNV, CDR2 YYDKDF (reference sequence). V lost 4 bases and J lost 6, with 13 bases in between. DNA for the CDR3: TGTGCCACCAGCAAACGACAGCCTATTAATTCACCCCTCCACTTT. This encodes CATSKRQPINSPLHF.

This clonotype came up a few times. This chain joins TRBV12-3 or TRBV12-4 and TRBJ2-1, with unresolved D. This CDR3 is built from 14 residues. Between the trimmed V and J ends, which lost 7 bases and 6 bases, there was a span of 16 bases. The chain's CDR3 is CASTKTRPSNEQFF. In DNA, the CDR3 is TGTGCCAGCACCAAAACCCGGCCGTCCAATGAGCAGTTCTTC.

This clonotype was seen more than once but under ten times. The V call is TRBV27, the J call TRBJ2-1, with 8 bases identical to TRBD1. The CDR3 length is 15 residues. Germline V CDR1 and CDR2: MNHEY, SMNVEV (reference sequence). V shed 6 bases and J 7 bases; nucleotides not matched to a gene: 11. CDR3 residues: CASSPRAGGLNEQFF. The CDR3 coding sequence is TGTGCCAGCAGCCCCCGGGCAGGGGGCTTGAATGAGCAGTTCTTC.

There are many counts of this clonotype. The chain has TRBV7-9 and TRBJ2-7; D unclear. Trimming cost V 2 bases and J 1 base, with 9 bases left between them. This CDR3 has 14 amino acids. CDR1 and CDR2 (germline): SEHNR, FQNEAQ (reference sequence). CDR3 loop: CASSLREFSYEQYF. The CDR3 coding sequence is TGTGCCAGCAGCTTAAGGGAATTTTCCTACGAGCAGTACTTC.

This clonotype was picked up a small number of times. The rearrangement joins TRBV7-2 to TRBJ1-6; possible D gene TRBD1, 5 bases. The CDR3 consists of 15 residues. V dropped 4 bases and J dropped 5 bases, with 12 bases sitting between them. CDR1 and CDR2 from the germline V gene are SGHTA and FQGNSA. The chain's CDR3 is CASSYRGGDNSPLHF. The CDR3 DNA reads TGTGCCAGCAGCTACCGCGGGGGGGATAATTCACCCCTCCACTTT.

This clonotype was seen ten or more times. J is TRBJ1-2 and V is TRBV15, with a tentative D call TRBD1 (6 bases). Germline V gene sequence: CDR1 LNHNV, CDR2 YYDKDF (reference sequence). CDR3 length: 15 residues. Between the trimmed V and J ends, which lost 7 bases and 4 bases, there was a span of 19 bases. The CDR3 here is CATTPGFGQIYGYTF. Written as DNA, the CDR3 is TGTGCCACCACCCCCGGATTCGGACAGATCTATGGCTACACCTTC.

This sequence joins TRBV5-1 and TRBJ2-7, with TRBD2 identical over 7 bases. After removal of 3 bases from V and 6 bases from J, the junction contained 15 bases not matched to a gene. CDR1 is SGHRS, CDR2 YFSETQ, per germline. The CDR3 runs 16 residues. Here the CDR3 DNA reads TGCGCCAGCAGCTCAGCGACTAGCACCGGTTCGGTCGAGCAGTACTTC. Translated: CASSSATSTGSVEQYF. Full variable domain (remainder filled in from reference TRBV5-1 and TRBJ2-7): KAGVTQTPRYLIKTRGQQVTLSCSPISGHRSVSWYQQTPGQGLQFLFEYFSETQRNKGNFPGRFSGRQFSNSRSEMNVSTLELGDSALYLCASSSATSTGSVEQYFGPGTRLTVT.

The genes are TRBV9 and TRBJ1-1; TRBD1 might be the D (5 bases). Trimming removed 2 bases at V and 1 base at J, with 18 bases between. Germline V gene lookup returns CDR1 SGDLS and CDR2 YYNGEE. CDR3 size: 17 residues. The CDR3 sequence is CASSVHGTDVGNTEAFF. CDR3 sequence (DNA): TGTGCCAGCAGCGTCCATGGGACTGACGTGGGGAACACTGAAGCTTTCTTT.

This clonotype was detected only a few times. The V gene is TRBV6-1, the J gene TRBJ1-5; possibly TRBD1 for D (5 bases). Per the germline V gene, CDR1 is MNHNS and CDR2 is SASEGT. The CDR3 contains 15 residues. V lost 6 bases, J lost 5 bases, and 17 bases lay in between. The DNA for the CDR3 is TGTGCCAGCAGCGGACGGGGGAAGGGGCATCAGCCCCAGCATTTT. Protein: CASSGRGKGHQPQHF.

This clonotype was seen only a few times. The chain couples TRBV24-1 to TRBJ1-5; D unresolved. This CDR3 is built from 16 residues. The germline V and J ends were trimmed by 2 bases and 0 bases, with 10 bases remaining between them. Germline CDR1 is KGHDR and CDR2 is SFDVKD. CDR3 DNA sequence: TGTGCCACCAGTGATTCCCGCAGGACTAGCAATCAGCCCCAGCATTTT. Amino acid sequence: CATSDSRRTSNQPQHF.

The chain links TRBV12-3 or TRBV12-4 to TRBJ2-2, with 9 bases identical to TRBD2. V lost 5 bases and J lost 5; bases outside the gene matches: 15. The CDR3 contains 18 residues. This CDR3 reads CASSGYWQREEITGELFF. For the CDR3, the DNA is TGTGCCAGCAGTGGATATTGGCAGCGGGAGGAGATTACCGGGGAGCTGTTTTTT.

This clonotype was seen more than once but under ten times. The gene calls are TRBV20-1 and TRBJ2-1; 11 positions agree with TRBD2. In germline, CDR1 is DFQATT, CDR2 SNEGSKA (reference sequence). The CDR3 length is 18 residues. V dropped 3 bases and J dropped 0; count of bases not matched to a gene: 10. CDR3 in DNA: TGCAGTGCTAGGGGGGAGGCTAGCGGGGGGTACTCCTACAATGAGCAGTTCTTC. It codes for CSARGEASGGYSYNEQFF.

The CDR3 sequence: CASGGSREAQETQYF. CDR3 nucleotides: TGTGCCAGCGGTGGGAGCCGGGAGGCCCAAGAGACCCAGTACTTC. The V gene is TRBV25-1, the J gene TRBJ2-5, with 7 bases lining up with TRBD2. V lost 8 bases, J lost 1 base, and 10 bases stayed unmatched. This CDR3 comprises 15 residues. In germline, CDR1 is MGHDK, CDR2 SYGVNS.

The chain uses TRBV2 and TRBJ2-7; 8 bases are shared with TRBD2. This CDR3 contains 13 residues. Trimming took 6 bases from V and 6 from J; bases not matched to a gene: 7. The germline gives CDR1 SNHLY, CDR2 FYNNEI. CDR3 DNA: TGTGCCAGCAGGGACACGGGAGGGGGCGAGCAGTACTTC. Its protein is CASRDTGGGEQYF.

For the CDR3, the DNA is TGTGCCAGCAGCCCCCGCAGTATTGCCAATGAGCAGTTCTTC. Protein product: CASSPRSIANEQFF. V gene TRBV3-1 combines with J gene TRBJ2-1; no clear D gene. Looked up from germline, CDR1 is LGHDT and CDR2 is YNNKEL (reference sequence). The CDR3 contains 14 residues. Trimming removed 4 bases at V and 6 bases at J, with 13 bases between.

At least ten counts were recorded for this clonotype. The CDR3 coding sequence is TGTGCCAGCAGTTGGGACAGGGTGAACACTGAAGCTTTCTTT. This translates into CASSWDRVNTEAFF. The rearrangement links TRBV5-5 to TRBJ1-1, with 9 bases matching TRBD1. The CDR3 is made up of 14 amino acids. V gave up 5 bases and J gave up 0 bases; unmatched junction bases: 2. Germline CDR1 and CDR2: SGHKS and YYEKEE (reference sequence).

In its sample, this clonotype was seen a few times. The chain is built from TRBV5-1 and TRBJ2-2, with TRBD2 matching over 10 bases. The CDR3 is 18 amino acids. Germline CDR1 and CDR2: SGHRS and YFSETQ. V lost 0 bases and J lost 0; bases outside the gene matches: 5. The DNA of the CDR3 is TGCGCCAGCAGCTTGGGGCTAGCGGGGGCTTCGAACACCGGGGAGCTGTTTTTT. It is translated as CASSLGLAGASNTGELFF.

About this clonotype itself: This could be a read error, since a much larger clone is one nucleotide away. The chain has TRBV5-5 and TRBJ2-3; D call uncertain. CDR1 is SGHKS, CDR2 YYEKEE, per germline (reference sequence). V was trimmed by 4 bases and J by 5 bases, leaving 5 bases between them. The CDR3 spans 11 residues. CDR3 loop: CASSARDTQYF. The DNA for the CDR3 is TGTGCCAGCAGCGCCAGAGATACGCAGTATTTT.

V usage is TRBV11-3 and J usage is TRBJ2-7; weak D call: TRBD2 (6 bases). CDR3 length: 14 residues. Germline CDR1 reads SGHNT; CDR2 reads YENEEA. The V and J ends lost 8 bases and 0 bases respectively, with 14 bases between them. The DNA for the CDR3 is TGTGCCAGCCGTCAGTTCGGGAGCTCCTACGAGCAGTACTTC. Residues: CASRQFGSSYEQYF.

This clonotype was counted ten times or more. CDR3 coding DNA: TGTGCCAGCAGCCAAGACAGGGGTCAGCCCCAGCATTTT. This translates into CASSQDRGQPQHF. The chain recombines TRBV3-1 with TRBJ1-5; D possibly corresponds to TRBD1 (6 bases). With 0 bases removed from V and 6 bases from J, the gap between germline ends came to 6 bases. The CDR3 is 13 residues long. The germline gives CDR1 LGHDT, CDR2 YNNKEL (reference sequence). Based on the CDR3 plus reference TRBV3-1 and TRBJ1-5, the full variable domain is DTAVSQTPKYLVTQMGNDKSIKCEQNLGHDTMYWYKQDSKKFLKIMFSYNNKELIINETVPNRFSPKSPDKAHLNLHINSLELGDSAVYFCASSQDRGQPQHFGDGTRLSIL.

This clonotype was picked up many times. The gene calls are TRBV6-5 and TRBJ1-2; D not resolved. The CDR3 covers 13 residues. V was shortened by 5 bases and J by 1 base, with 8 bases between the two germline ends. CDR1 is MNHEY, CDR2 SVGAGI, per germline. DNA for the CDR3: TGTGCCAGCAGTACCCAACGTAACTATGGCTACACCTTC. Amino acids: CASSTQRNYGYTF.

The CDR3, as DNA: TGTGCCAGCAGTTTATTGGGTGGGGGGACCACTGAAGCTTTCTTT. This translates into CASSLLGGGTTEAFF. J is TRBJ1-1 and V is TRBV27, with TRBD1 as a possible D gene (5 bases). Trimming removed 1 base from V and 4 bases from J, with 13 bases in between. CDR3 length equals 15 residues. The V gene's germline CDR1 is MNHEY and CDR2 SMNVEV (reference sequence).